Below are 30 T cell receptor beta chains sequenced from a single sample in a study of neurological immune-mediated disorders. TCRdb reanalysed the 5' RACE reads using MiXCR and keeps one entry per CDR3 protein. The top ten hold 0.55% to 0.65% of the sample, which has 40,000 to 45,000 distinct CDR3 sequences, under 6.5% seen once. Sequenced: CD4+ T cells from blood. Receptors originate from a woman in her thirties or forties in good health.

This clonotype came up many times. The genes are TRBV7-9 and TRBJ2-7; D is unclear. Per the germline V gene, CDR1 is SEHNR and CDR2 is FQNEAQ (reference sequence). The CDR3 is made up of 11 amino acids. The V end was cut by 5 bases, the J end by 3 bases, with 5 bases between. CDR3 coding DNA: TGTGCCAGCAGCCCGAACTACGAGCAGTACTTC. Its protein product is CASSPNYEQYF. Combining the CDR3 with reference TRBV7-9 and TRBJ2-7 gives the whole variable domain DTGVSQNPRHKITKRGQNVTFRCDPISEHNRLYWYRQTLGQGPEFLTYFQNEAQLEKSRLLSDRFSAERPKGSFSTLEIQRTEQGDSAMYLCASSPNYEQYFGPGTRLTVT.

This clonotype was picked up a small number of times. The DNA for the CDR3 is TGCGCCAGCAGTCAATCCGTCACAGGGTCTCAAGTGAGCTCTGGAAACACCATATATTTT. Translation gives CASSQSVTGSQVSSGNTIYF. V usage is TRBV23-1 and J usage is TRBJ1-3, with D possibly TRBD1 on 6 matching bases. TRBV23-1 is an open reading frame whose function is uncertain. CDR3 length: 20 residues. Trimming stripped 0 bases from V and 0 bases from J, with 21 bases between.

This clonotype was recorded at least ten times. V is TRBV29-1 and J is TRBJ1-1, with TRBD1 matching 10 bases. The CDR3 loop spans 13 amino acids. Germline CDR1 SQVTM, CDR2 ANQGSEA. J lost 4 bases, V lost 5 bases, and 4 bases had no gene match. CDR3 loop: CSVRQGAGTEAFF. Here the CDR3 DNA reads TGCAGCGTTCGACAGGGGGCGGGCACTGAAGCTTTCTTT.

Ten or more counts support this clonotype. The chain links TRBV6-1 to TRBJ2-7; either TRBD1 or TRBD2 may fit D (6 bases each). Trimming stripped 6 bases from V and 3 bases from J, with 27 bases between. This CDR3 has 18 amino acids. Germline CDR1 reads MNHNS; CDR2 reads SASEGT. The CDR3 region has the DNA TGTGCCAGCAGCCTTTGGATGTCGGGCCAGGGGAGGTTCTACGAGCAGTACTTC. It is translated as CASSLWMSGQGRFYEQYF.

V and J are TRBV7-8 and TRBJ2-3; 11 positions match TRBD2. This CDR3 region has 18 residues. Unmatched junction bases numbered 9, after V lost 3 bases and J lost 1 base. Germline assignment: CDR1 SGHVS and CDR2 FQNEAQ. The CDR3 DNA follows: TGTGCCAGCAGCTTGACGTCTAGCGGGAGGATCGGCACAGATACGCAGTATTTT. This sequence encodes CASSLTSSGRIGTDTQYF. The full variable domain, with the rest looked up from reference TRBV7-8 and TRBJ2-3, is GAGVSQSPRYKVAKRGQDVALRCDPISGHVSLFWYQQALGQGPEFLTYFQNEAQLDKSGLPSDRFFAERPEGSVSTLKIQRTQQEDSAVYLCASSLTSSGRIGTDTQYFGPGTRLTVL.

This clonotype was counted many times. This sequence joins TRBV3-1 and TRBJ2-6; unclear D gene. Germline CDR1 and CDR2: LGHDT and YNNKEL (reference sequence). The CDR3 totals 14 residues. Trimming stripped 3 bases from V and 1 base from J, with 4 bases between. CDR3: CASSQGSGANVLTF. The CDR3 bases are TGTGCCAGCAGCCAGGGATCTGGGGCCAACGTCCTGACTTTC.

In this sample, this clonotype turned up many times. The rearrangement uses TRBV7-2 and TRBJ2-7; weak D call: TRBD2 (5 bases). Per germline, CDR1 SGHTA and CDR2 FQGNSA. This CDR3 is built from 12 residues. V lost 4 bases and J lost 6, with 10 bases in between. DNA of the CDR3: TGTGCCAGCAGCTATCCGGGGTTCGAGCAGTACTTC. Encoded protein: CASSYPGFEQYF.

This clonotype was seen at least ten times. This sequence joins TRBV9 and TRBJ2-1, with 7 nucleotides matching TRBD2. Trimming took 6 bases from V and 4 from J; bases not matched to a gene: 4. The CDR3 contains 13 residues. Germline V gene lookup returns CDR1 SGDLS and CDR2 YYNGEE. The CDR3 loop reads CASTSGAYNEQFF. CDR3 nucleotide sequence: TGTGCCAGCACTAGCGGAGCATACAATGAGCAGTTCTTC. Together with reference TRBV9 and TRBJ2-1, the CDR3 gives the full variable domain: DSGVTQTPKHLITATGQRVTLRCSPRSGDLSVYWYQQSLDQGLQFLIQYYNGEERAKGNILERFSAQQFPDLHSELNLSSLELGDSALYFCASTSGAYNEQFFGPGTRLTVL.

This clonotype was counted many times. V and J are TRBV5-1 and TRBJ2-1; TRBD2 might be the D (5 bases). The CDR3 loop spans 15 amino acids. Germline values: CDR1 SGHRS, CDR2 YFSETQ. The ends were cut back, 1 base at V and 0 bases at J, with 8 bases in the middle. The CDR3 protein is CASSLTSSSYNEQFF. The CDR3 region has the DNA TGCGCCAGCAGCTTGACTAGTAGCTCCTACAATGAGCAGTTCTTC.

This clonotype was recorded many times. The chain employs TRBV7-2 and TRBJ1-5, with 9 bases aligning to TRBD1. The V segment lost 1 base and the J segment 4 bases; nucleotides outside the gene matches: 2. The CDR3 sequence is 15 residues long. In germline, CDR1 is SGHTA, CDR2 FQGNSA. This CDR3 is CASSLVGTGNQPQHF. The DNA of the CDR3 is TGTGCCAGCAGCTTAGTGGGGACAGGGAATCAGCCCCAGCATTTT.

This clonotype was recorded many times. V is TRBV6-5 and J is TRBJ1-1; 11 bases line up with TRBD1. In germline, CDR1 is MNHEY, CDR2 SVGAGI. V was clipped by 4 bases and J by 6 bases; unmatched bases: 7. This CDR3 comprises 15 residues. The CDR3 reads CASSWGQGVESEAFF. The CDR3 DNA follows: TGTGCCAGCAGTTGGGGACAGGGGGTAGAATCTGAAGCTTTCTTT.

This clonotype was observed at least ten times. The CDR3 is CASSRQTSGGTYEQYF. CDR3 nucleotides: TGTGCCAGCAGCCGCCAAACTAGCGGGGGTACCTACGAGCAGTACTTC. This chain links TRBV14 with TRBJ2-7; 11 nucleotides align to TRBD2. Germline trimming cut 4 bases from V and 2 bases from J; bases unmatched to any gene: 7. The V gene's germline CDR1 is SGHDN and CDR2 FVKESK. The length of the CDR3 is 16 residues.

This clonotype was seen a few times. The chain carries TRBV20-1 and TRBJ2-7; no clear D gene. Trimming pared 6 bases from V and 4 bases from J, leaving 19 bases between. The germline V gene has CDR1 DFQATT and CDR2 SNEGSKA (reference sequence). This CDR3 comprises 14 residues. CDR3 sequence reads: CSAPGVGSSYEQYF. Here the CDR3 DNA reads TGCAGTGCGCCAGGAGTGGGCTCGTCGTACGAGCAGTACTTC.

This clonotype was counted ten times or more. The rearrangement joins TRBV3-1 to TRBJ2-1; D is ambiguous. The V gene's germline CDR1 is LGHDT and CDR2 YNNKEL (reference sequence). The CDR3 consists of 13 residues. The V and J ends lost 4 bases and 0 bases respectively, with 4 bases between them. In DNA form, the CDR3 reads TGTGCCAGCAGCCCTTACTCCTACAATGAGCAGTTCTTC. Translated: CASSPYSYNEQFF.

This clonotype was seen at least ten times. The CDR3 nucleotides read TGTGCCAGCAGCTCCGACCCGGGGGGCAATCAGCCCCAGCATTTT. Amino acid sequence: CASSSDPGGNQPQHF. The genes are TRBV7-6 and TRBJ1-5, with D perhaps matching TRBD1 (5 bases). Germline V lookup: CDR1 SGHVS, CDR2 FNYEAQ. V dropped 4 bases and J dropped 2 bases, with 12 bases sitting between them. The CDR3 extends over 15 amino acids.

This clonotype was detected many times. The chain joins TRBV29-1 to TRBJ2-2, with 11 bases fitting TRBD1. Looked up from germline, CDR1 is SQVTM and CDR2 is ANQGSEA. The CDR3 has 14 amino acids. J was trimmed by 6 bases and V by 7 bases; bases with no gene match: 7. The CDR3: CSARTGGRSGELFF. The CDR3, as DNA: TGCAGCGCCCGGACAGGGGGCAGATCCGGGGAGCTGTTTTTT.

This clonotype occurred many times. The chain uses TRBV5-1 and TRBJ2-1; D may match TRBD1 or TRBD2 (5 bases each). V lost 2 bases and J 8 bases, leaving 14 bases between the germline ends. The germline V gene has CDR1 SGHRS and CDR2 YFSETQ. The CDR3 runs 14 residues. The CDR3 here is CASSLGDPLDEQFF. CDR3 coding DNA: TGCGCCAGCAGCTTAGGGGACCCGCTGGATGAGCAGTTCTTC.

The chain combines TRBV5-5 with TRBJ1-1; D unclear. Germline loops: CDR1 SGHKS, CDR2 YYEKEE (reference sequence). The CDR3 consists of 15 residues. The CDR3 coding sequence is TGTGCAACCAGCGTAGACCCAGTGGGCAACACTGAAGCTTTCTTT. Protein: CATSVDPVGNTEAFF.

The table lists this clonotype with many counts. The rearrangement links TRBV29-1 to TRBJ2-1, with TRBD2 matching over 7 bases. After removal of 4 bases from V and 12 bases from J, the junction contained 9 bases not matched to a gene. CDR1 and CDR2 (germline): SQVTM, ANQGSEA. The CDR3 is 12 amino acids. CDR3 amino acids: CSVGGGLDAQFF. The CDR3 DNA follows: TGCAGCGTTGGAGGAGGACTAGACGCGCAGTTCTTC.

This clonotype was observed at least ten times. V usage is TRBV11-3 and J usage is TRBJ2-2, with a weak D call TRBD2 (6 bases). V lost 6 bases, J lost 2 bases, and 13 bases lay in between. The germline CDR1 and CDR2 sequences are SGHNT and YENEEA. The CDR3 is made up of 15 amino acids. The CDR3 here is CASSPLSGNTGELFF. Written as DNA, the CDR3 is TGTGCCAGCAGTCCACTTAGCGGTAACACCGGGGAGCTGTTTTTT.

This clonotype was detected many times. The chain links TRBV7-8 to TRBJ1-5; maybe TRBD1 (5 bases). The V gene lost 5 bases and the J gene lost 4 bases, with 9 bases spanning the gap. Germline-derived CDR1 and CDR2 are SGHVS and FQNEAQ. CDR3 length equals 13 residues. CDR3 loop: CASSRDLNQPQHF. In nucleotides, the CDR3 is TGTGCCAGCAGCCGGGACTTAAATCAGCCCCAGCATTTT.

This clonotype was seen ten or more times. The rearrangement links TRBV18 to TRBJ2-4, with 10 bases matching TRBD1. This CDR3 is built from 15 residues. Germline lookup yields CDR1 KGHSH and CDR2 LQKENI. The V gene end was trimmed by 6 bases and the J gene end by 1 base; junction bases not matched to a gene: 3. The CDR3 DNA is TGTGCCAGCTCTCGACAGGGGGCGGCCAAAAACATTCAGTACTTC. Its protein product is CASSRQGAAKNIQYF. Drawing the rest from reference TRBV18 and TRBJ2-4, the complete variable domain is NAGVMQNPRHLVRRRGQEARLRCSPMKGHSHVYWYRQLPEEGLKFMVYLQKENIIDESGMPKERFSAEFPKEGPSILRIQQVVRGDSAAYFCASSRQGAAKNIQYFGAGTRLSVL.

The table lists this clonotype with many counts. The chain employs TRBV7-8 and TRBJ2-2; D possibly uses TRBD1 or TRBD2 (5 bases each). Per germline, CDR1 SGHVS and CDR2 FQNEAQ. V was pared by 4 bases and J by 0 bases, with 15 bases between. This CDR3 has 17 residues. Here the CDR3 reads CASSSPRAGANTGELFF. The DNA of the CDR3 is TGTGCCAGCAGCTCCCCCAGGGCGGGTGCGAACACCGGGGAGCTGTTTTTT. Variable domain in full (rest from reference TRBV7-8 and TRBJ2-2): GAGVSQSPRYKVAKRGQDVALRCDPISGHVSLFWYQQALGQGPEFLTYFQNEAQLDKSGLPSDRFFAERPEGSVSTLKIQRTQQEDSAVYLCASSSPRAGANTGELFFGEGSRLTVL.

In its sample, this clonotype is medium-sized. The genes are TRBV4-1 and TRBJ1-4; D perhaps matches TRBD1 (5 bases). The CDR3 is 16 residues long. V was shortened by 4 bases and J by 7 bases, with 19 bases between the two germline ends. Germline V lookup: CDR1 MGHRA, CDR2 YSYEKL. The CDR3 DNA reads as TGCGCCAGCAGCCTCCCCTTCAGGGCAAGAAGTGAAAAACTGTTTTTT. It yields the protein CASSLPFRARSEKLFF.

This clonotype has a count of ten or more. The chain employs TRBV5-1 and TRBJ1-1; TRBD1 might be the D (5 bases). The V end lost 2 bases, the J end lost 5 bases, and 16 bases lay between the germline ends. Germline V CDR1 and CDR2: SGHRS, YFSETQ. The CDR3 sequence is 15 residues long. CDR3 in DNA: TGCGCCAGCAGCTTAGGGGCCAGGGTGATGACTGAAGCTTTCTTT. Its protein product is CASSLGARVMTEAFF.

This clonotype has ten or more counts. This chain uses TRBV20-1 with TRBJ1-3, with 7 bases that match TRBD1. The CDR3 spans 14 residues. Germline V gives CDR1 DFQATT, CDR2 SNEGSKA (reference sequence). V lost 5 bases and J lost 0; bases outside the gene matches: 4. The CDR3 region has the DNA TGCAGTGCTTTAGACAGGGCCTCTGGAAACACCATATATTTT. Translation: CSALDRASGNTIYF.

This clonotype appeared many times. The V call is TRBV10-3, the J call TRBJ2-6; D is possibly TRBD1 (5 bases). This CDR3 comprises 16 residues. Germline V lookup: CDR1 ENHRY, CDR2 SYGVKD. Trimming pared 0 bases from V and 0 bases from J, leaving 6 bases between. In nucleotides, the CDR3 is TGTGCCATCAGTGAGTCAAGGGGCTCTGGGGCCAACGTCCTGACTTTC. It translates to CAISESRGSGANVLTF.

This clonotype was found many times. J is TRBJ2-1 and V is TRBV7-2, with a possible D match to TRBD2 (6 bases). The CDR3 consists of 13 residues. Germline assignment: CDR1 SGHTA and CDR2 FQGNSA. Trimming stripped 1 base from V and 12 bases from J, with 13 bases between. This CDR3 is CASSLGPAGGQFF. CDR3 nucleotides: TGTGCCAGCAGCTTAGGACCAGCGGGTGGGCAGTTCTTC.

The CDR3 loop is CARPGQAQSSGANVLTF. The CDR3 DNA reads TGTGCCAGGCCGGGACAGGCGCAAAGCTCTGGGGCCAACGTCCTGACTTTC. The chain couples TRBV21-1 to TRBJ2-6; the D segment call TRBD1 is taken from the table without a DNA check. TRBV21-1 is a listed pseudogene. This CDR3 is built from 17 residues.

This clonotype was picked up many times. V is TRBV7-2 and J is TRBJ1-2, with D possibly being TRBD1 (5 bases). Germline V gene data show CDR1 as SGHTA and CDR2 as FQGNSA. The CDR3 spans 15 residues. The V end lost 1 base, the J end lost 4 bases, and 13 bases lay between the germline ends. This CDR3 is CASSLGGTTVYGYTF. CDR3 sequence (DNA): TGTGCCAGCAGCTTAGGAGGGACGACAGTCTATGGCTACACCTTC.